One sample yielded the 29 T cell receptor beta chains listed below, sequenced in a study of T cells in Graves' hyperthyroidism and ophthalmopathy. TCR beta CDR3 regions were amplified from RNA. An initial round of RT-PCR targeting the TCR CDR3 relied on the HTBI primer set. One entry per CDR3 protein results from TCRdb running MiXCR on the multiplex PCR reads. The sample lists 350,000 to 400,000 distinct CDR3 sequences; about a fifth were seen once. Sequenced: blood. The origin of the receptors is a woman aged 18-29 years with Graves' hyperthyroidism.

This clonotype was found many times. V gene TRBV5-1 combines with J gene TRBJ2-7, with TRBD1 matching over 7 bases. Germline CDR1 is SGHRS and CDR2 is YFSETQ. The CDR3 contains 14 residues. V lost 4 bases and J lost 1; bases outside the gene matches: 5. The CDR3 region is CASSDRQGSYEQYF. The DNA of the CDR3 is TGCGCCAGCAGCGATAGACAGGGATCCTACGAGCAGTACTTC.

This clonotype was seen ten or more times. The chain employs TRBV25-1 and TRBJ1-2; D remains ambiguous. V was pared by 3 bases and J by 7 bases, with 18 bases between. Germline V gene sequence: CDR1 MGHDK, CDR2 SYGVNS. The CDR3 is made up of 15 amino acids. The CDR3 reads CASSDWVRDVRGYTF. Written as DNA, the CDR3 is TGTGCCAGCAGTGATTGGGTTCGCGACGTGCGTGGCTACACCTTC.

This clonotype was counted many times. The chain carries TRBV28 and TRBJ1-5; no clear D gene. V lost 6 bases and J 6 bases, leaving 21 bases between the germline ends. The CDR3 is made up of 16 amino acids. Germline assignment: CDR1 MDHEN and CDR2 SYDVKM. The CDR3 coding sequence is TGTGCCAGCAGACCCCTGGACGTCACTTTTGGTCAGCCCCAGCATTTT. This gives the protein CASRPLDVTFGQPQHF.

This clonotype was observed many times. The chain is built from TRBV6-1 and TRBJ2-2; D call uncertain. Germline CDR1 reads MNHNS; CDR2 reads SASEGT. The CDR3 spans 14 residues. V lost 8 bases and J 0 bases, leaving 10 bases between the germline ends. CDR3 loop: CASFQATNTGELFF. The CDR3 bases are TGTGCCAGCTTTCAAGCAACGAACACCGGGGAGCTGTTTTTT.

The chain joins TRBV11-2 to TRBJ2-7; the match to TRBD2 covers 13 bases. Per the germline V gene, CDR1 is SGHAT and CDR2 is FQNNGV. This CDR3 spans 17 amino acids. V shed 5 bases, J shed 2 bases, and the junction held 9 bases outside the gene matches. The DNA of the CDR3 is TGTGCCAGCAGCCTCGCCAGACTAGCGGGAGGTCCCTACGAGCAGTACTTC. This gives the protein CASSLARLAGGPYEQYF.

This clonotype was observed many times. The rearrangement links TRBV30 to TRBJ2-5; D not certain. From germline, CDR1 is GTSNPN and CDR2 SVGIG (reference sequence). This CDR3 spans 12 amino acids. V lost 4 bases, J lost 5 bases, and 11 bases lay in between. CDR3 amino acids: CAWTGSGETQYF. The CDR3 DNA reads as TGTGCCTGGACAGGTTCGGGCGAGACCCAGTACTTC.

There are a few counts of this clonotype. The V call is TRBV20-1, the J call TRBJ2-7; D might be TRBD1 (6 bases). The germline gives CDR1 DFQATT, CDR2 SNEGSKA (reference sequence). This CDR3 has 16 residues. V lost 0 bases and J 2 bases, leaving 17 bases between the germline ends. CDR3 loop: CSARDFFVGQPYEQYF. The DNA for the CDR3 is TGCAGTGCTAGAGATTTTTTCGTAGGACAGCCCTACGAGCAGTACTTC.

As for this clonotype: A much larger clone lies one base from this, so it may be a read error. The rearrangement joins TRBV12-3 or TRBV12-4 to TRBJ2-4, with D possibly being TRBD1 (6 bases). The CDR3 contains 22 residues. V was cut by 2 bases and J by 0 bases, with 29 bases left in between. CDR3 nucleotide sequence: TGTGCCAGCAGTTTAACGGGCAGGGGAGTATCCTCTGGCCATATAGCCAAAAACATTCAGTACTTC. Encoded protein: CASSLTGRGVSSGHIAKNIQYF.

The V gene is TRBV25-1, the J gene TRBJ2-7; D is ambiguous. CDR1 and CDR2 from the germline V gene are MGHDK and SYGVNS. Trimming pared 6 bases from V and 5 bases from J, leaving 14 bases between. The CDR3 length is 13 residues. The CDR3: CASSHRSRDEQYF. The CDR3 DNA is TGTGCCAGCAGCCATCGGAGCCGAGACGAGCAGTACTTC.

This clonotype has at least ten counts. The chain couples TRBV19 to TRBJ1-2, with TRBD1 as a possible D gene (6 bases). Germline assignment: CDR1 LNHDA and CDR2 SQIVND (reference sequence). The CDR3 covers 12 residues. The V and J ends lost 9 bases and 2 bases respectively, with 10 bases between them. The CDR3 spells CASKDSNYGYTF. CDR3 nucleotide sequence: TGTGCCAGCAAGGACAGCAACTATGGCTACACCTTC.

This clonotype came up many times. CDR3 DNA sequence: TGCGCCAGCAGCCACTGGGACGACTACGAGCAGTACTTC. Its translation is CASSHWDDYEQYF. V is TRBV4-1 and J is TRBJ2-7; possibly TRBD1 or TRBD2 for D (5 bases each). V lost 3 bases to trimming and J lost 3 bases, with 9 bases between them. There are 13 residues in the CDR3. Germline loops: CDR1 MGHRA, CDR2 YSYEKL.

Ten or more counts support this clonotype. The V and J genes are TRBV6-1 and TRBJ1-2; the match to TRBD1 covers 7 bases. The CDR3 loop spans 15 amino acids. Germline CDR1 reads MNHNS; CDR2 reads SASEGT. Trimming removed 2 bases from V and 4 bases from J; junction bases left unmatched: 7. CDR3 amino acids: CASSESQTGRYGYTF. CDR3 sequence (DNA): TGTGCCAGCAGTGAAAGTCAGACAGGGCGCTATGGCTACACCTTC.

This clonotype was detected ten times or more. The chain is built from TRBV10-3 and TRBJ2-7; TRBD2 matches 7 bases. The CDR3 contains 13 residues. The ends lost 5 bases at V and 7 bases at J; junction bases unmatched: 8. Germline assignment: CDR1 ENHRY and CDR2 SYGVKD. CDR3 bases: TGTGCCATCAGTCCGGGACTATTGGGAGAGCAGTACTTC. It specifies CAISPGLLGEQYF.

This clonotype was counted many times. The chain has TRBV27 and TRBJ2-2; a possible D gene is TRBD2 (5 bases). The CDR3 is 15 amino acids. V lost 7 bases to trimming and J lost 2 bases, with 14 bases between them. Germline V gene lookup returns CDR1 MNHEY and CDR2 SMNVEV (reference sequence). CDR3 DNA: TGTGCCAGCATCCTCAGGCCGGGAAACACCGGGGAGCTGTTTTTT. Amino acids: CASILRPGNTGELFF.

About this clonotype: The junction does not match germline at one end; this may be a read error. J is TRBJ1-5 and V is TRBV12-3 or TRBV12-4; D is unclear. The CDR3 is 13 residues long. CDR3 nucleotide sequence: TGTGCCAGCAACCTGGTCGTAAATCAGCCGCAGCATTTT. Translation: CASNLVVNQPQHF.

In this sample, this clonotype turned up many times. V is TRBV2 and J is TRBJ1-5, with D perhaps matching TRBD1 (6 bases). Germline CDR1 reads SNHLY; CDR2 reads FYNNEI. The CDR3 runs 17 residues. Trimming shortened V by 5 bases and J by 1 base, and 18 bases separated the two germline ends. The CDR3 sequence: CASSPQGTLLSNQPQHF. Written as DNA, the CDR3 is TGTGCCAGCAGTCCGCAGGGGACCTTACTAAGCAATCAGCCCCAGCATTTT.

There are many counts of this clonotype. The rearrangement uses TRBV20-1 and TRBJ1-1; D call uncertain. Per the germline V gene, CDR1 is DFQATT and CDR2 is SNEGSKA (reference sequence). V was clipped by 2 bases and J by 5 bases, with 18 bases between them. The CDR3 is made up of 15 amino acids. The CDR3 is CSARTRYAGGTEAFF. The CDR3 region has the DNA TGCAGTGCTAGAACCCGGTACGCCGGAGGGACTGAAGCTTTCTTT.

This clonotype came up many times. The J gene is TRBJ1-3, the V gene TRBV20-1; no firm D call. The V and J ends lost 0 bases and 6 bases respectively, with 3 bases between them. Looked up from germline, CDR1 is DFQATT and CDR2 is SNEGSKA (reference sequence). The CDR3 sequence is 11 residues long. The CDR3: CSARDENTIYF. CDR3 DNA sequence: TGCAGTGCTAGAGATGAAAACACCATATATTTT.

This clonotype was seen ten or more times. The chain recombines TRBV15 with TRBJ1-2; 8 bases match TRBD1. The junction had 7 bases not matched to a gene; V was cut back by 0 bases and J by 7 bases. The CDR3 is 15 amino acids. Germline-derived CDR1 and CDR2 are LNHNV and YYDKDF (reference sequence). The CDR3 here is CATSRDSAGGVGYTF. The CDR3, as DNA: TGTGCCACCAGCAGAGATTCAGCAGGGGGCGTTGGCTACACCTTC.

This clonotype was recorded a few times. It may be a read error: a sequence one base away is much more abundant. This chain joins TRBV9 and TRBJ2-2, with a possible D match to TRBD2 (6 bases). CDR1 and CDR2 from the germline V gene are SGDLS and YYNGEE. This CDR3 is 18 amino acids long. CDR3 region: CASSVAVGGLGSTGELCF. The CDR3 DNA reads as TGTGCCAGCAGCGTAGCCGTGGGGGGACTCGGGAGCACCGGGGAGCTGTGTTTT.

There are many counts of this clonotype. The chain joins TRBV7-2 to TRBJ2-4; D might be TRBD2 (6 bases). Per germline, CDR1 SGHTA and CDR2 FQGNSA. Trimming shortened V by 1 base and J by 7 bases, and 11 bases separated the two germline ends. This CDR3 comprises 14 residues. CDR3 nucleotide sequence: TGTGCCAGCAGCTTAGACCTAGCGTCGAACATTCAGTACTTC. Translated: CASSLDLASNIQYF.

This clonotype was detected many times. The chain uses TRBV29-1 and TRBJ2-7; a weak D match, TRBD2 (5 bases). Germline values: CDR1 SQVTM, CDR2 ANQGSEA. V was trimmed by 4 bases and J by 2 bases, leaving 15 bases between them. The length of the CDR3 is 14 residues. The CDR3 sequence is CSVVPTSTPYEQYF. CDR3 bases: TGCAGCGTTGTCCCTACTAGTACCCCCTACGAGCAGTACTTC.

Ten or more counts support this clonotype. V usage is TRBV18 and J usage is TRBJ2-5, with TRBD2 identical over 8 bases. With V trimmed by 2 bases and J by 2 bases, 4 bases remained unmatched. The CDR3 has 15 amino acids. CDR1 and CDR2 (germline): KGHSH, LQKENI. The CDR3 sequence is CASSPNSGAQETQYF. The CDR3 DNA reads TGTGCCAGCTCACCAAATAGCGGGGCACAAGAGACCCAGTACTTC.

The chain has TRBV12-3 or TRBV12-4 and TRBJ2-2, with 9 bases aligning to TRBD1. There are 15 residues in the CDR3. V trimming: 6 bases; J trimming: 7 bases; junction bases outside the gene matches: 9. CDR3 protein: CASRSPGQGLGELFF. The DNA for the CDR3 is TGTGCCAGCAGATCGCCGGGACAGGGCCTCGGGGAGCTGTTTTTT.

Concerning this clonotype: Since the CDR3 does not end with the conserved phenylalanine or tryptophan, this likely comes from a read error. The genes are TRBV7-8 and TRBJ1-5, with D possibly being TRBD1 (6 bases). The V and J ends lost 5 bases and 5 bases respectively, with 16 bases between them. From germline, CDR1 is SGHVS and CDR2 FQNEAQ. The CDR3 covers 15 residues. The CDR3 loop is CASSARGGGDQPQHL. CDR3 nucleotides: TGTGCCAGCAGCGCCCGGGGGGGGGGCGATCAGCCCCAGCATCTT.

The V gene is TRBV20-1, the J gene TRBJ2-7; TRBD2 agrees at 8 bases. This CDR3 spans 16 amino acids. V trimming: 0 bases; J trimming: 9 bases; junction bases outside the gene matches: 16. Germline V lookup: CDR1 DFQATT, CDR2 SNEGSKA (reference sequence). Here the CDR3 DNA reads TGCAGTGCTAGAGATCGGGGGGGAAACCCCCCCGATGGGCAGTACTTC. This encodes CSARDRGGNPPDGQYF.

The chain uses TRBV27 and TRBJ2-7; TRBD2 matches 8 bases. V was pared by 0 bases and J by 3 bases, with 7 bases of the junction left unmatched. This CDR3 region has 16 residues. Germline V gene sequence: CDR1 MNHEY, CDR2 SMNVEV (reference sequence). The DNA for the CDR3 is TGTGCCAGCAGTTTATCGGCGACTAGCGTCCACTACGAGCAGTACTTC. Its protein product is CASSLSATSVHYEQYF.

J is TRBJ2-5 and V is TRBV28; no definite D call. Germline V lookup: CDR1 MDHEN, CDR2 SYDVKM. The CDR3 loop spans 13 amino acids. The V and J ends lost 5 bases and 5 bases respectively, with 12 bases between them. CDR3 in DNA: TGTGCCAGCAGTCAGAAAATTTGGGAGACCCAGTACTTC. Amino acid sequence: CASSQKIWETQYF.

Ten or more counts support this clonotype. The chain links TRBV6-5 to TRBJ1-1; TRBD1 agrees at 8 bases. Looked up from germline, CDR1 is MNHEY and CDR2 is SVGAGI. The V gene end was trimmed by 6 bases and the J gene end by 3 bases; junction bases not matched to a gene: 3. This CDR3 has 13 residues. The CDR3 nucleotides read TGTGCCAGCAGCGCGGGACAGGACACTGAAGCTTTCTTT. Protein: CASSAGQDTEAFF.